Here is one TCR beta chain with its context. Antigen specificity is unknown. Measured with immunoSEQ multiplex PCR; TCRdb has only the in-frame clones, and not every one. The table records tens of thousands of clones, around 67% of them present only once. The data were taken from a study of T cells in tumors after PD-1 blockade. Study information: Some patients also took daily vismodegib 150 mg during anti-PD-1 treatment.

This CDR3 contains 15 residues. V lost 9 bases, J lost 0 bases, and 18 bases lay in between. CDR1 and CDR2 from the germline V gene are MNHEY and SVGAGI. Study-level findings and limits: About 40% of tumor TCR clonotypes were also found in blood.

This TCR was recovered from a human donor with basal cell carcinoma. The chain joins TRBV6-5 to TRBJ2-7; D is ambiguous. The source was PBMCs, collected after anti-PD-1 treatment. The CDR3 reads CASTPVGVSSYEQYF. DNA for the CDR3: TGTGCCAGTACCCCCGTTGGGGTTAGCTCCTACGAGCAGTACTTC.